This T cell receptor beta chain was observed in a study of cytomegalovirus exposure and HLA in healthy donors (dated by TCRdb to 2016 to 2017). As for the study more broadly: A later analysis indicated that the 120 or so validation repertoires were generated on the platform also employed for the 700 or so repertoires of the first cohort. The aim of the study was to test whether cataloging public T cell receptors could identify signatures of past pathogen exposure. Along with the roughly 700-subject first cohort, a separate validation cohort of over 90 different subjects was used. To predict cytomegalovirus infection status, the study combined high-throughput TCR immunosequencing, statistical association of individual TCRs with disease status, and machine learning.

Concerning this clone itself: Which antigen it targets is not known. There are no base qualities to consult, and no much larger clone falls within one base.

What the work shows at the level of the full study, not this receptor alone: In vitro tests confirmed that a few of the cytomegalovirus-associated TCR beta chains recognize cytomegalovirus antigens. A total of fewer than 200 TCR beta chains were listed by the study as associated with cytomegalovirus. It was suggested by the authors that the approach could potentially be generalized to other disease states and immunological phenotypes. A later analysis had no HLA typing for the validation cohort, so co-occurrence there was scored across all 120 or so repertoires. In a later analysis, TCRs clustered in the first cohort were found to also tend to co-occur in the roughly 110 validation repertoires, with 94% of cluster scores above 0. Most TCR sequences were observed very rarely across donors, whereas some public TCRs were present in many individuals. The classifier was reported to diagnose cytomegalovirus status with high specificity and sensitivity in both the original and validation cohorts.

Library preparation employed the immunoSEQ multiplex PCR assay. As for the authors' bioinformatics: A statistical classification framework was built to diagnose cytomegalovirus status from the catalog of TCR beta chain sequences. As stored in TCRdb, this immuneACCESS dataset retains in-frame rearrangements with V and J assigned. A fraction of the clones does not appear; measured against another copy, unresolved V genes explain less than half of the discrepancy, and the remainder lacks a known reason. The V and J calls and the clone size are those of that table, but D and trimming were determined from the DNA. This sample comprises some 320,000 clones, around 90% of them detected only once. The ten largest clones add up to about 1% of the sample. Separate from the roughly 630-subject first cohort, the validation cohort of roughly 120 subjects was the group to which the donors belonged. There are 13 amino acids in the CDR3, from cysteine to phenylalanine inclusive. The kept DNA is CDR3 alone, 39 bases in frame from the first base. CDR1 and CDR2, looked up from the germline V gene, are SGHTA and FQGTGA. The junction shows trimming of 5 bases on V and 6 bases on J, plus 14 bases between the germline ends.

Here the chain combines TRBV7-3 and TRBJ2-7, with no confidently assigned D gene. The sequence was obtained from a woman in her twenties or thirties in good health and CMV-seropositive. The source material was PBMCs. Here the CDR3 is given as CASSLDRATEQYF. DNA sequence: TGTGCCAGCAGCCTAGACCGGGCAACCGAGCAGTACTTC. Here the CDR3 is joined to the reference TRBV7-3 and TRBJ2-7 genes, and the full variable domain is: GAGVSQTPSNKVTEKGKYVELRCDPISGHTALYWYRQSLGQGPEFLIYFQGTGAADDSGLPNDRFFAVRPEGSVSTLKIQRTERGDSAVYLCASSLDRATEQYFGPGTRLTVT.